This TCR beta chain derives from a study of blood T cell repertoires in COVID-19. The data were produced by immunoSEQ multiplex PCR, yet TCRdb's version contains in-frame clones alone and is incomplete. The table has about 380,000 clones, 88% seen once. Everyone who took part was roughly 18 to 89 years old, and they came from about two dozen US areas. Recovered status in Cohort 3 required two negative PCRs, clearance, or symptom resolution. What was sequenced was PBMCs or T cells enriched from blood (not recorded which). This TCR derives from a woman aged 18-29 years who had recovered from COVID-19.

As DNA, the CDR3 is TGTGCCAGCACCACTTATAATTCACATCGGGGAAACATTCAGTACTTC. The encoded protein is CASTTYNSHRGNIQYF. This rearrangement joins TRBV5-5 to TRBJ2-4, with D tentatively TRBD2 (5 bases). The CDR3 extends over 16 amino acids. The V gene lost 6 bases and the J gene lost 6 bases, with 22 bases spanning the gap. Germline V gene sequence: CDR1 SGHKS, CDR2 YYEKEE (reference sequence).